This T cell receptor (beta chain) came from a study of OX40 agonist ivuxolimab in advanced cancers. Study in general: Patients' therapy was ivuxolimab, an antibody that acts as an agonist of OX40 (CD134). The patients received ivuxolimab by intravenous route every 2 weeks at 0.01 to 10 mg/kg. Broader study findings: Among the least clonally expanded were partial responders at 0.1-3.0 mg/kg. Clonal expansion by week 6 occurred in CD4+ and CD8+ blood T cells (at 0.1 to 3.0 mg/kg).

With 0 bases removed from V and 7 bases from J, the gap between germline ends came to 14 bases. Germline-derived CDR1 and CDR2 are SGHRS and YFSETQ. The CDR3 loop spans 14 amino acids. Some clones are missing from TCRdb's copy, which holds only in-frame ones; the method was immunoSEQ multiplex PCR. The sample contains around 74,000 clones, approximately 92% of which appear only once. Note on this clone: Its target is not known.

The TCR sequence derives from an adult with an advanced solid tumor such as melanoma, head and neck, liver or kidney cancer. V and J are TRBV5-1 and TRBJ2-7; D not certain. This specimen was CD4+ or CD8+ T cells sorted from blood, taken in a trial of the OX40 agonist ivuxolimab. This CDR3 reads CASSLVPVPPEQYF. The CDR3 DNA reads TGCGCCAGCAGCTTGGTGCCGGTGCCCCCGGAGCAGTACTTC.